This T cell receptor beta chain originates from a study of cytomegalovirus exposure and HLA in healthy donors. General observations from the study: Later analysis revealed greater clonal expansion in HLA-associated TCR beta chains than in equally common others. Common viral pathogens were later found to be apparently linked to several of the most significant clusters.

About this clone itself: The antigen remains unidentified.

PCR amplification relied on 60 Vbeta primers (plus 13 Jbeta primers). In the original workflow: There were tens of millions of unique TCR beta chains by a later count, and 8.5 million to 14 million of them were shared. This table comes from immunoSEQ multiplex PCR, and its TCRdb copy is limited to in-frame clones, with some not included. The V and J calls and clone size were taken over from that table, and D and trimming were inferred from the DNA. The sample includes just under 90,000 clones. Trimming removed 4 bases from V and 0 bases from J; junction bases left unmatched: 2. Per germline, CDR1 SGHRS and CDR2 YFSETQ. CDR3 size: 14 residues.

The sequencing sample was made of PBMCs. The TCR was taken from a girl aged 5 to 17 in good health and CMV-seropositive. The chain recombines TRBV5-1 with TRBJ2-3; TRBD1 matches at 7 bases. The CDR3 sequence: CASSGGQSTDTQYF. The CDR3 DNA follows: TGCGCCAGCAGCGGGGGACAGAGCACAGATACGCAGTATTTT.